This TCR beta chain was found in a study of patients and donors after allogeneic stem cell transplantation (TCRdb year 2020). Libraries came from RT-PCR. Sequencing was performed on a NextSeq 550. TCRdb handled the public reads itself, with Q25 trimming in fastp and clone calling in MiXCR, and kept productive beta chains. Duplicate CDR3 protein sequences are folded into a single record with the most common DNA and genes. This sample has approximately 150,000 distinct CDR3 sequences in its table, and about 36% of those were observed once. About 50% of the sample belongs to the ten largest clones. The CDR3 goes from the cysteine to the phenylalanine over 16 residues. The kept DNA is CDR3 alone, 48 bases in frame from the first base. The junction carries 20 bases between V and J, which are trimmed by 3 bases and 5 bases respectively. CDR1 and CDR2 are drawn from the germline V gene: SGHRS, YFSETQ. This clonotype has a single count. Its antigen specificity is not known. No base quality information exists; no much larger clone differs at one position. Support from one read is weak.

This clonotype originated in a human donor who was either an allogeneic HSCT recipient or a stem cell or donor lymphocyte infusion donor (not recorded which). It is not recorded whose cells these are; they may come from a transplant donor. This receptor chain uses TRBV5-1 and TRBJ1-2; a tentative D match to TRBD1 spans 6 bases. The source material was blood, either unsorted or a sorted T cell fraction (not recorded which). The CDR3 reads as follows: CASSSTPQGLDYGYTF. In nucleotides, the sequence is TGCGCCAGCAGCTCGACCCCGCAGGGGCTTGATTATGGCTACACCTTC.